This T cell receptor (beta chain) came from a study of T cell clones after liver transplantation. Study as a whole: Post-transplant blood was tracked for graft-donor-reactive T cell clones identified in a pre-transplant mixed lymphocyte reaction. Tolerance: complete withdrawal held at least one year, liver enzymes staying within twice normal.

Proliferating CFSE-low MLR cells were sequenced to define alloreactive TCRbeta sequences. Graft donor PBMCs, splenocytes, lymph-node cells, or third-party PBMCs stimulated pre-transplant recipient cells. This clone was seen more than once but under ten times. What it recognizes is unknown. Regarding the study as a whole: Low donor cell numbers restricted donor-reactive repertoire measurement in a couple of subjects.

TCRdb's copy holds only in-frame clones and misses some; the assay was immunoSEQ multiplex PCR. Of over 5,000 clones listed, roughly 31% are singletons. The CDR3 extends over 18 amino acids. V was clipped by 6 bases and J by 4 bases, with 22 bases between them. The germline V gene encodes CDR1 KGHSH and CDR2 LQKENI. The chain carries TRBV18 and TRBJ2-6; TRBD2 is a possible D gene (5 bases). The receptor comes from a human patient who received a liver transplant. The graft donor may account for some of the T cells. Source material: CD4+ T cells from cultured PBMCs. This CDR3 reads CASSPFRTAPSGANVLTF. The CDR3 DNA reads TGTGCCAGCTCTCCTTTCCGGACTGCCCCTTCGGGGGCCAACGTCCTGACTTTC.